Presented here are 20 T cell receptor beta chains from one specimen sequenced in a study of blood T cell repertoires in COVID-19 (dated by TCRdb to about 2020). The protocol used for the library was the immunoSEQ multiplex PCR assay. Here the immuneACCESS table is served through TCRdb, limited to in-frame sequences with V and J called. Missing clones are a known gap in these copies; in checked studies unresolved V genes cover under half, and the rest lacks a known reason. The sample table records approximately 67,000 clones; around nine tenths of these occur just once. 15% to 20% of the sample belongs to the ten largest clones. The sequenced sample was peripheral blood. These receptors were taken from a woman at least 80 years old with acute or convalescent COVID-19.

This clone was recorded many times. This chain joins TRBV7-2 and TRBJ1-1, with 9 bases lining up with TRBD1. Losses at the gene ends were 5 bases for V and 3 bases for J; bases not matched to a gene: 13. The germline gives CDR1 SGHTA, CDR2 FQGNSA. CDR3 length equals 17 residues. The CDR3 protein is CASSLSAGTGLHTEAFF. CDR3 DNA: TGTGCCAGCAGCCTCTCTGCGGGGACAGGGTTGCACACTGAAGCTTTCTTT.

The J gene is TRBJ1-2, the V gene TRBV11-2; tentatively, D is TRBD1 (5 bases). Germline CDR1 reads SGHAT; CDR2 reads FQNNGV. The CDR3 runs 14 residues. The V end lost 1 base, the J end lost 7 bases, and 13 bases lay between the germline ends. In nucleotides, the CDR3 is TGTGCCAGCAGCTTAGTAGTAGGGGAGGGTGGCTACACCTTC. The encoded protein is CASSLVVGEGGYTF. The whole variable domain, remainder taken from reference TRBV11-2 and TRBJ1-2, is EAGVAQSPRYKIIEKRQSVAFWCNPISGHATLYWYQQILGQGPKLLIQFQNNGVVDDSQLPKDRFSAERLKGVDSTLKIQPAKLEDSAVYLCASSLVVGEGGYTFGSGTRLTVV.

The chain uses TRBV15 and TRBJ1-1; D not resolved. The CDR3 length is 14 residues. The germline V gene has CDR1 LNHNV and CDR2 YYDKDF (reference sequence). Between the trimmed V and J ends, which lost 0 bases and 4 bases, there was a span of 9 bases. CDR3 protein: CATSRDYAGTEAFF. DNA for the CDR3: TGTGCCACCAGCAGAGATTACGCCGGCACTGAAGCTTTCTTT.

This clone was seen once. The chain has TRBV6-2 or TRBV6-3 and TRBJ1-2; 7 nucleotides align to TRBD1. CDR3 length equals 12 residues. Germline V gene sequence: CDR1 MNHEY, CDR2 SVGEGT. J was trimmed by 7 bases and V by 9 bases; bases with no gene match: 8. The chain's CDR3 is CASSDRVAGYTF. For the CDR3, the DNA is TGTGCCAGTAGTGACAGGGTTGCTGGCTACACCTTC.

The chain carries TRBV2 and TRBJ1-6; D is unresolved. Per the germline V gene, CDR1 is SNHLY and CDR2 is FYNNEI. V was trimmed by 4 bases and J by 8 bases, leaving 12 bases between them. This CDR3 spans 14 amino acids. The CDR3 region has the DNA TGTGCCAGCAGTGTAGAGGAAGGTGATTCACCCCTCCACTTT. This translates into CASSVEEGDSPLHF.

The chain recombines TRBV27 with TRBJ1-4; a possible D gene is TRBD1 (6 bases). V was pared by 5 bases and J by 1 base, with 8 bases between. The germline gives CDR1 MNHEY, CDR2 SMNVEV (reference sequence). The CDR3 is 14 residues long. The CDR3 region has the DNA TGTGCCAGCAGTCCACAGGGAACTAATGAAAAACTGTTTTTT. This gives the protein CASSPQGTNEKLFF.

The V gene is TRBV4-1, the J gene TRBJ1-2; D not resolved. The CDR3 runs 14 residues. Trimming removed 0 bases from V and 4 bases from J, with 9 bases in between. In germline, CDR1 is MGHRA, CDR2 YSYEKL. The CDR3: CASSQEQQSYGYTF. The CDR3 coding sequence is TGCGCCAGCAGCCAAGAACAACAGAGCTATGGCTACACCTTC.

The chain recombines TRBV7-3 with TRBJ2-6; 8 positions agree with TRBD1. Germline trimming cut 5 bases from V and 4 bases from J; bases unmatched to any gene: 7. The V gene's germline CDR1 is SGHTA and CDR2 FQGTGA. CDR3 size: 16 residues. Written as DNA, the CDR3 is TGTGCCAGCAGCATGAACAGGGGGGCCGGGGCCAACGTCCTGACTTTC. Translated, it gives CASSMNRGAGANVLTF.

The chain recombines TRBV27 with TRBJ1-5; 8 bases map to TRBD1. The CDR3 runs 19 residues. Germline V gene data show CDR1 as MNHEY and CDR2 as SMNVEV (reference sequence). Losses at the gene ends were 5 bases for V and 0 bases for J; bases not matched to a gene: 15. The CDR3 sequence is CASSRRAGGFSDSNQPQHF. The DNA for the CDR3 is TGTGCCAGCAGTCGCCGGGCAGGGGGCTTCTCGGATAGCAATCAGCCCCAGCATTTT.

The V call is TRBV25-1, the J call TRBJ1-2; TRBD1 aligns across 8 bases. The CDR3 runs 17 residues. The germline V gene encodes CDR1 MGHDK and CDR2 SYGVNS. V lost 3 bases, J lost 0 bases, and 9 bases stayed unmatched. The CDR3 DNA is TGTGCCAGCAGTGAGAACCAAGGACAGGGAGCTAACTATGGCTACACCTTC. Amino acid sequence: CASSENQGQGANYGYTF.

The V and J genes are TRBV14 and TRBJ1-4, with TRBD1 identical over 9 bases. The CDR3 runs to 15 residues. V was pared by 5 bases and J by 8 bases, with 9 bases of the junction left unmatched. Germline assignment: CDR1 SGHDN and CDR2 FVKESK. The CDR3 nucleotides are TGTGCCAGCAGCTTTCAAGGACAGGGGACGGAAAAACTGTTTTTT. Amino acids: CASSFQGQGTEKLFF.

The chain recombines TRBV11-2 with TRBJ1-5; D is unclear. CDR1 SGHAT and CDR2 FQNNGV come from the germline V gene. Trimming stripped 4 bases from V and 9 bases from J, with 16 bases between. This CDR3 is built from 14 residues. This CDR3 is CASSSTLTGLPQHF. DNA for the CDR3: TGTGCCAGCAGCTCCACCTTAACGGGTTTGCCCCAGCATTTT. Full variable domain (outside the CDR3, taken from reference TRBV11-2 and TRBJ1-5): EAGVAQSPRYKIIEKRQSVAFWCNPISGHATLYWYQQILGQGPKLLIQFQNNGVVDDSQLPKDRFSAERLKGVDSTLKIQPAKLEDSAVYLCASSSTLTGLPQHFGDGTRLSIL.

The chain uses TRBV7-6 and TRBJ1-6; D remains ambiguous. CDR1 SGHVS and CDR2 FNYEAQ come from the germline V gene. The V gene lost 7 bases and the J gene lost 0 bases, with 7 bases spanning the gap. CDR3 length: 14 residues. The DNA of the CDR3 is TGTGCCAGCACCCGGGGCTCCTATAATTCACCCCTCCACTTT. Protein product: CASTRGSYNSPLHF.

This chain joins TRBV2 and TRBJ1-2, with TRBD1 as a possible D gene (5 bases). CDR1 is SNHLY and CDR2 is FYNNEI in the germline V gene. V was pared by 3 bases and J by 13 bases, with 9 bases between. The CDR3 sequence is 10 residues long. CDR3 coding DNA: TGTGCCAGCAGTGAGCCTGGGGCCACCTTC. It is translated as CASSEPGATF.

The chain is built from TRBV4-2 and TRBJ2-2; D not resolved. The germline gives CDR1 LGHNA, CDR2 YNFKEQ. Trimming took 1 base from V and 6 from J, leaving 15 bases between them. The CDR3 covers 16 residues. CDR3 in amino acids: CASSQAGAGSPGELFF. Written as DNA, the CDR3 is TGTGCCAGCAGCCAAGCCGGCGCCGGGTCCCCCGGGGAGCTGTTTTTT.

The chain uses TRBV19 and TRBJ1-1; D not resolved. Germline V CDR1 and CDR2: LNHDA, SQIVND (reference sequence). This CDR3 is built from 13 residues. V lost 2 bases, J lost 3 bases, and 7 bases lay in between. The CDR3 DNA sequence: TGTGCCAGTAGTATAAGGAGGGACACTGAAGCTTTCTTT. This codes for CASSIRRDTEAFF.

This rearrangement joins TRBV5-1 to TRBJ1-1; D uncertain. The length of the CDR3 is 16 residues. Germline V gene data show CDR1 as SGHRS and CDR2 as YFSETQ. V lost 0 bases to trimming and J lost 4 bases, with 16 bases between them. CDR3 DNA sequence: TGCGCCAGCAGCTTGGCGGGAGGTAGTATCCGCACTGAAGCTTTCTTT. This translates into CASSLAGGSIRTEAFF.

The genes are TRBV6-2 or TRBV6-3 and TRBJ1-1, with D maybe TRBD1 (6 bases). The germline V gene has CDR1 MNHEY and CDR2 SVGEGT. This CDR3 spans 14 amino acids. V lost 0 bases to trimming and J lost 5 bases, with 10 bases between them. CDR3 nucleotides: TGTGCCAGCAGTTACTCGACAGGACTGACTGAAGCTTTCTTT. The encoded protein is CASSYSTGLTEAFF.

The gene calls are TRBV6-5 and TRBJ2-1, with 8 bases matching TRBD2. Germline CDR1 is MNHEY and CDR2 is SVGAGI. J was trimmed by 3 bases and V by 6 bases; bases with no gene match: 7. The length of the CDR3 is 15 residues. The CDR3 DNA reads as TGTGCCAGCAGCCGGTCAGCGGGGGACTACAATGAGCAGTTCTTC. It yields the protein CASSRSAGDYNEQFF.

The chain is built from TRBV5-1 and TRBJ1-2; maybe TRBD1 (5 bases). The V end lost 3 bases, the J end lost 7 bases, and 7 bases lay between the germline ends. CDR1 and CDR2 (germline): SGHRS, YFSETQ. The CDR3 has 11 residues. The CDR3 bases are TGCGCCAGCAGCTCAGGGTTTGGCTACACCTTC. This encodes CASSSGFGYTF.